This T cell receptor beta chain was profiled in a study of blood T cell repertoires in COVID-19. Per the study methods: Counts of nucleated cells, estimated from reference gene primer amplification, were obtained. TCRdb's copy holds only in-frame clones and misses some; the assay was immunoSEQ multiplex PCR. For V, J and clone size, that table is used; D and trimming come from the DNA. The sample includes 90,000 to 150,000 clones, roughly nine tenths of them seen just once. This clone was recorded only once. The CDR3 sequence is 14 residues long. Germline V gives CDR1 GTSNPN, CDR2 SVGIG (reference sequence). The V and J ends lost 2 bases and 5 bases, in that order; junction bases with no gene match: 3.

The source material was peripheral blood. The chain has TRBV30 and TRBJ2-5; 12 bases fit TRBD2. This clonotype originated in a man aged 65 to 85 who had recovered from COVID-19. The CDR3: CAWSTGLAGETQYF. The DNA for the CDR3 is TGTGCCTGGAGTACGGGACTAGCGGGTGAGACCCAGTACTTC. The full variable domain, with the rest looked up from reference TRBV30 and TRBJ2-5, is SQTIHQWPATLVQPVGSPLSLECTVEGTSNPNLYWYRQAAGRGLQLLFYSVGIGQISSEVPQNLSASRPQDRQFILSSKKLLLSDSGFYLCAWSTGLAGETQYFGPGTRLLVL.